This section outlines one T cell receptor (beta chain) sequence together with its context. As yet, its antigen is unknown. The entry originates in a study of pediatric ulcerative colitis. Overall study findings and caveats: Rectal repertoires separated controls, mild-moderate and acute severe colitis.

During colonoscopy, one to two rectal pinch biopsies were collected. V shed 4 bases and J 4 bases; nucleotides not matched to a gene: 4. The CDR3 runs 15 residues. Germline-derived CDR1 and CDR2 are SGHRS and YFSETQ. Sequencing was at survey level. Assay: immunoSEQ multiplex PCR; the TCRdb copy retains only in-frame clones and omits some. The sample lists about 36,000 clones, roughly 73% occurring once. This sequence was found in a boy between 5 and 17 years old with moderate ulcerative colitis. The rearrangement links TRBV5-1 to TRBJ2-1; 11 bases line up with TRBD1. Input material: gut tissue. In DNA, the CDR3 is TGCGCCAGCAGCCAGGGACAGGGGGTTTACAATGAGCAGTTCTTC. Translating it yields CASSQGQGVYNEQFF.